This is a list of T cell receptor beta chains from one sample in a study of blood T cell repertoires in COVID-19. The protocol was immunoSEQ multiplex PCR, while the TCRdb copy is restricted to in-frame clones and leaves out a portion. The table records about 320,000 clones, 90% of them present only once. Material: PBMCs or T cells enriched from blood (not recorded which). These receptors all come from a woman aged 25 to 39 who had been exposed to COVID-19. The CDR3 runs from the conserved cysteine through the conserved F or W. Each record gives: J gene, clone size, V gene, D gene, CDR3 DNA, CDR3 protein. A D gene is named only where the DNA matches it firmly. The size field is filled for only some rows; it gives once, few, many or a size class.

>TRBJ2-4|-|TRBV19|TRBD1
TGTGCCAGTAGTGCGCCGACAGGGGGATTAAACATTCAGTACTTC
CASSAPTGGLNIQYF
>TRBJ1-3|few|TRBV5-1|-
TGCGCCAGCAGCTTGGGGACAGCCTACTCCTCTGGAAACACCATATATTTT
CASSLGTAYSSGNTIYF
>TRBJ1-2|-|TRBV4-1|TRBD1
TGCGCCAGCAGCCAAGCAGGGGGTGGCTACACCTTC
CASSQAGGGYTF
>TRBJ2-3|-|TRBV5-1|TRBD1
TGCGCCAGCAGCTTGCAGGGGGCAACAGATACGCAGTATTTT
CASSLQGATDTQYF
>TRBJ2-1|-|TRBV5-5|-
TGTGCCAGCAGCTCTCCCCCCTCCTACAATGAGCAGTTCTTC
CASSSPPSYNEQFF
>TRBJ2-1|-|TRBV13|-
TGTGCCAGCAGCTTCCATCTCGCGGGCGGACGGGATGAGCAGTTCTTC
CASSFHLAGGRDEQFF
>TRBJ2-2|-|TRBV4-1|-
TGCGCCAGCAGCCATGCGAGGGGGACCGGGGAGCTGTTTTTT
CASSHARGTGELFF
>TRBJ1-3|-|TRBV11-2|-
TGTGCCAGCAGGCTTCCCAGCTCTGGAAACACCATATATTTT
CASRLPSSGNTIYF
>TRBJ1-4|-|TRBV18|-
TGTGCCAGCTCACAGGAGGCAACTAATGAAAAACTGTTTTTT
CASSQEATNEKLFF
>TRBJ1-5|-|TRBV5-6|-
TGTGCCAGCAGCTACCGGGATCTATATAGCAATCAGCCCCAGCATTTT
CASSYRDLYSNQPQHF
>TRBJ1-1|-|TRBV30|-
TGTGCCTCCTACCAGGGCACTGAAGCTTTCTTT
CASYQGTEAFF
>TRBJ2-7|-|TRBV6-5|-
TGTGCCAGCAGTCTCGGGTACGAGCAGTACTTC
CASSLGYEQYF
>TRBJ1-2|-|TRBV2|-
TGTGCCAGCAGTGAATGGGCCCAGACCGGCTACACCTTC
CASSEWAQTGYTF
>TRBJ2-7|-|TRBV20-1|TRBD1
TGCAGTGCGGCCGACAGGGGGCGTCCCCACTTC
CSAADRGRPHF
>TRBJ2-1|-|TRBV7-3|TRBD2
TGTGCCAGCAGCTTGATAGCGGGGGGGAGTACCAATGAGCAGTTCTTC
CASSLIAGGSTNEQFF
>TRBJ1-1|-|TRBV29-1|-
TGCAGCGGAAGCGCAGGGTGGGGAATGGACACTGAAGCTTTCTTT
CSGSAGWGMDTEAFF
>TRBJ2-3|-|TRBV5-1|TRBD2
TGCGCCCGCCGCGATGGCCGGGGGGGGGACACAGATACGCAGTATTTT
CARRDGRGGDTDTQYF
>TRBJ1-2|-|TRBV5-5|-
TGTGCCAGCAGCGCTAGAATGGACAGTAACTATGGCTACACCTTC
CASSARMDSNYGYTF
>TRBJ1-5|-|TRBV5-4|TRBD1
TGTGCCAGCAGCTTGGGCACGGGACAGGGACCCTATAGCAATCAGCCCCAGCATTTT
CASSLGTGQGPYSNQPQHF
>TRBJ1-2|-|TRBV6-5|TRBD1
TGTGCCAGCAGTTACGACCCCAGAACAGGGGGCGCATACACCTTC
CASSYDPRTGGAYTF
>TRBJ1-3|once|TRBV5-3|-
TGTGCCAGAAGCTTTCAGGTAACCGACGGAAACACCATATATTTT
CARSFQVTDGNTIYF
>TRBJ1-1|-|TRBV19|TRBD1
TGTGCCAGTAGTTTAAGGACAGGGTTGTCCCCTGAAGCTTTCTTT
CASSLRTGLSPEAFF
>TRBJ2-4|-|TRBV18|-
TGTGCCAGCTCACCGGCAGGATCCCTAGCCAAAAACATTCAGTACTTC
CASSPAGSLAKNIQYF
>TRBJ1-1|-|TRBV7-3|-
TGTGCCAGCAGCTTGGGGGGACTTACGAACACTGAAGCTTTCTTT
CASSLGGLTNTEAFF
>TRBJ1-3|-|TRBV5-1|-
TGCGCCAGCAGCTTGGGACAGAGCTCTGGAAACACCATATATTTT
CASSLGQSSGNTIYF
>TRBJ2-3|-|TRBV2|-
TGTGCCAGCAAGTTTACAGAACCCACAGATACGCAGTATTTT
CASKFTEPTDTQYF
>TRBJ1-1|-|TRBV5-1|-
TGCGCCAGCAGCGACACAGGGTCTACGCTTGAAGCTTTCTTT
CASSDTGSTLEAFF
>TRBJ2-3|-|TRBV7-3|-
TGTGCCAGCAGCTTTGGTAGCGCAGATACGCAGTATTTT
CASSFGSADTQYF
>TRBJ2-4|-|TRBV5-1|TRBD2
TGCGCCAGCAGCATCGGAGCGGGGGGCTTCAAAAACATTCAGTACTTC
CASSIGAGGFKNIQYF
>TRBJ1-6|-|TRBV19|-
TGTGCCAGTAGTCCCGGGGGTCCACCCCTCCACTTT
CASSPGGPPLHF
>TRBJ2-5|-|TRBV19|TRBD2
TGTGCCAGTAGTCGACGTCCGGGGGGGTTTGGAGAGACCCAGTACTTC
CASSRRPGGFGETQYF